The clone carrying this T cell receptor (beta chain) was picked up many times. The antigen is undetermined. Amplified TCR beta CDR3 regions came from RNA transcripts. TCR CDR3 regions were first amplified by RT-PCR with HTBI primers. One entry per CDR3 protein results from TCRdb running MiXCR on the multiplex PCR reads. The sample lists around 97,000 distinct CDR3 sequences, around 50% occurring once. These data are taken from a study of T cells in Graves' hyperthyroidism and ophthalmopathy. Study information: Peripheral blood was acquired at first diagnosis, ahead of any therapy whatsoever.

Trimming took off 4 bases at V and 6 bases at J, with 17 bases between the two ends. Germline V gene lookup returns CDR1 SGHNT and CDR2 YYREEE (reference sequence). The CDR3 loop spans 16 amino acids. Whole-study findings and limits: Stable hyperthyroidism and ophthalmopathy were separated using 13 V-J signatures.

Those with hyperthyroidism were 18 to 65 years old, newly diagnosed, and ill for under 2 months. The V call is TRBV5-4, the J call TRBJ1-6; maybe TRBD1 (5 bases). The clonotype originates from a man aged 35-49 years with Graves' hyperthyroidism. Sequencing was done on a sample of blood. The CDR3 region is CASSISPGLVNSPLHF. The CDR3 nucleotides are TGTGCCAGCAGCATTTCACCGGGACTCGTTAATTCACCCCTCCACTTT.